The sequence of this T cell receptor beta chain was determined in a study of blood T cell repertoires in COVID-19. The assay was immunoSEQ multiplex PCR, and TCRdb's table has in-frame clones only and misses some. Among around 400,000 clones, roughly 80% were seen once, and the ten largest hold roughly 5.1%. V shed 5 bases and J shed 6 bases, with 18 bases lying between them. The germline V gene encodes CDR1 SGHTA and CDR2 FQGTGA. This CDR3 region has 15 residues. This clone has only one observation. The TCR comes from a woman aged 45-65 years who had recovered from COVID-19. The source material was PBMCs or T cells enriched from blood (not recorded which). This chain joins TRBV7-3 and TRBJ2-3; a possible D gene is TRBD2 (5 bases). This CDR3 is CASSPSGRAPDTQYF. In DNA, the CDR3 is TGTGCCAGCAGCCCAAGCGGCAGAGCCCCCGATACGCAGTATTTT.